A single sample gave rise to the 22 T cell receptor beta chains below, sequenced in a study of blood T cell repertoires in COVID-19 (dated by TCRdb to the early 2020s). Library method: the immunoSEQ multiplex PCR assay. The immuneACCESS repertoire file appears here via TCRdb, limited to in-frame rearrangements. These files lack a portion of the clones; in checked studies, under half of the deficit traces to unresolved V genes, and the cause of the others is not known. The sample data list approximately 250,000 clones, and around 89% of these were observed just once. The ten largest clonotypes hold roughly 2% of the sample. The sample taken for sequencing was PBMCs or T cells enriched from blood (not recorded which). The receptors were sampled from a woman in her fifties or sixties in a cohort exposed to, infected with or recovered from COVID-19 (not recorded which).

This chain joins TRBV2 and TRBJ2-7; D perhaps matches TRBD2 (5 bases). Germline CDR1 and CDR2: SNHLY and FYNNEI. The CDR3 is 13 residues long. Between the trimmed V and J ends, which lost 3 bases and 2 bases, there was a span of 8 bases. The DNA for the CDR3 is TGTGCCAGCAGTGATACGGGGACCTACGAGCAGTACTTC. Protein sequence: CASSDTGTYEQYF.

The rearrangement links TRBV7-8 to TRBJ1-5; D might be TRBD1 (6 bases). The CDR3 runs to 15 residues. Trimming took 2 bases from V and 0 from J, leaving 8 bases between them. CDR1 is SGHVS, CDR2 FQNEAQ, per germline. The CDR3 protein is CASSLLGASNQPQHF. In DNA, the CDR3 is TGTGCCAGCAGCTTATTGGGGGCTAGCAATCAGCCCCAGCATTTT.

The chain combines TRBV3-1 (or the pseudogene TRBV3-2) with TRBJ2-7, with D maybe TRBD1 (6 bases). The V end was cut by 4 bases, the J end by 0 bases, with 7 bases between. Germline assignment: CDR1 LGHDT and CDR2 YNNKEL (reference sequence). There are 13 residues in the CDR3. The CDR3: CASSRTASYEQYF. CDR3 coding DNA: TGTGCCAGCAGCCGGACAGCCTCCTACGAGCAGTACTTC.

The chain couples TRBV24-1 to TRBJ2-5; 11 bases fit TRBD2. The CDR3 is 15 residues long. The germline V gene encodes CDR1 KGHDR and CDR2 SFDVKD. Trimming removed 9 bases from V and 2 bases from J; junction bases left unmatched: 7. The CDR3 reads CATGLAGGKQETQYF. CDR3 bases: TGTGCCACCGGATTAGCGGGAGGGAAGCAAGAGACCCAGTACTTC.

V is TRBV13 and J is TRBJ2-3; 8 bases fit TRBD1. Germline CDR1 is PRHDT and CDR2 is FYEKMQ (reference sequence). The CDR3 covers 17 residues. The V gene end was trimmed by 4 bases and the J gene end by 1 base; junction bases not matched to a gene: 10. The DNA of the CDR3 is TGTGCCAGCAGCTCTGACAGGGGACCGGGGGGCACAGATACGCAGTATTTT. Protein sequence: CASSSDRGPGGTDTQYF.

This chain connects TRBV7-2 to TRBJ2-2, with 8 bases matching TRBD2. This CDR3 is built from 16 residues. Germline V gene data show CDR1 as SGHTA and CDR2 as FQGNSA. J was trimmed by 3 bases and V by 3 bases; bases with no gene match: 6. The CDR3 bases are TGTGCCAGCAGCTTGACAAGCGGGAGCTACACCGGGGAGCTGTTTTTT. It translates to CASSLTSGSYTGELFF.

The CDR3 sequence: CASSVGGGRTDTQYF. The CDR3 DNA reads TGTGCCAGCAGCGTAGGCGGCGGGAGAACAGATACGCAGTATTTT. This chain joins TRBV9 and TRBJ2-3; 7 nucleotides match TRBD2. CDR1 SGDLS and CDR2 YYNGEE come from the germline V gene. This CDR3 is built from 15 residues. V dropped 0 bases and J dropped 3; count of bases not matched to a gene: 4.

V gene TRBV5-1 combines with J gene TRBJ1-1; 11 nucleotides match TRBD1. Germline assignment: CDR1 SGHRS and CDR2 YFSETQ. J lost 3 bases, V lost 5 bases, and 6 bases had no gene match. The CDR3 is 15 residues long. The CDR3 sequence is CASSGQGASYTEAFF. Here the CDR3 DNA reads TGCGCCAGCAGTGGACAGGGGGCTTCTTACACTGAAGCTTTCTTT.

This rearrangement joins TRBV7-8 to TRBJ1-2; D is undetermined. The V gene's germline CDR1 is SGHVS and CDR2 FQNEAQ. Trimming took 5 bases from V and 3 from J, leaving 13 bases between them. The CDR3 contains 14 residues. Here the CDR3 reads CASSAETTYYGYTF. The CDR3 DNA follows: TGTGCCAGCAGCGCCGAGACAACTTACTATGGCTACACCTTC.

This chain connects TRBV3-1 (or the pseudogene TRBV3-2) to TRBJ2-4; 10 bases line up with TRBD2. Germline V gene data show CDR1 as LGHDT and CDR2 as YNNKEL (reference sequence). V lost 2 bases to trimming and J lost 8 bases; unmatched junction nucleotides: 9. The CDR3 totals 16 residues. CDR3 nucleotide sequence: TGTGCCAGCAGCCAAAGGTCGGCAGCGGGAGGGGACATTCAGTACTTC. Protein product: CASSQRSAAGGDIQYF.

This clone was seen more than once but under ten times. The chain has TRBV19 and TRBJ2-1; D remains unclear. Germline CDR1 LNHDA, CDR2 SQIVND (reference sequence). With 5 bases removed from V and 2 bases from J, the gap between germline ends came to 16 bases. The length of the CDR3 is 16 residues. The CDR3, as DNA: TGTGCCAGTAGTCCCCGAACACGTTCCCCCTACAATGAGCAGTTCTTC. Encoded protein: CASSPRTRSPYNEQFF.

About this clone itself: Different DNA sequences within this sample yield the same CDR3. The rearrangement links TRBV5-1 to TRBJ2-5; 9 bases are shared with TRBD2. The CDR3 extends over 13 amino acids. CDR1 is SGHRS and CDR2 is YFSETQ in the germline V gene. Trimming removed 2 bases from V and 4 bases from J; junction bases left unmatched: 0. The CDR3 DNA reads TGCGCCAGCAGCTTAGCGGGAGGAGAGACCCAGTACTTC. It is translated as CASSLAGGETQYF.

The CDR3 nucleotides are TGCGCCAGCAGCTCCGGACTAGCGGGGGCGACAGATACGCAGTATTTT. It codes for CASSSGLAGATDTQYF. The rearrangement uses TRBV5-1 and TRBJ2-3; 13 bases line up with TRBD2. CDR3 length equals 16 residues. V shed 3 bases, J shed 3 bases, and the junction held 4 bases outside the gene matches. Germline loops: CDR1 SGHRS, CDR2 YFSETQ.

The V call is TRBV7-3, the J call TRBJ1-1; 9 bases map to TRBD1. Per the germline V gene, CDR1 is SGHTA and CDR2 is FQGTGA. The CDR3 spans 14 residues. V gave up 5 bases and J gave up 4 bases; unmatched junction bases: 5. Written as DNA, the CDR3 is TGTGCCAGCAGCCCGGGACAGGGAAGCACTGAAGCTTTCTTT. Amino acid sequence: CASSPGQGSTEAFF.

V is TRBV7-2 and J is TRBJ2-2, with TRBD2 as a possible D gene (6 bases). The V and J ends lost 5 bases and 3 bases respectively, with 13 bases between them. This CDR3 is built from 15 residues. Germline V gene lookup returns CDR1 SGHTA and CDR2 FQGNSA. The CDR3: CASSLRDFYTGELFF. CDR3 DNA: TGTGCCAGCAGCCTCCGGGACTTCTACACCGGGGAGCTGTTTTTT.

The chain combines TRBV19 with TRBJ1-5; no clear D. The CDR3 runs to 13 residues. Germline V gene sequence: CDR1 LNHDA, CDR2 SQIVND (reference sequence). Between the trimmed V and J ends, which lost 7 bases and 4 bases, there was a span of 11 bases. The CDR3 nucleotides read TGTGCCAGTAACAAGGAGAGGAATCAGCCCCAGCATTTT. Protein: CASNKERNQPQHF. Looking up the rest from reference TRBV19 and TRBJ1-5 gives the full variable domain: DGGITQSPKYLFRKEGQNVTLSCEQNLNHDAMYWYRQDPGQGLRLIYYSQIVNDFQKGDIAEGYSVSREKKESFPLTVTSAQKNPTAFYLCASNKERNQPQHFGDGTRLSIL.

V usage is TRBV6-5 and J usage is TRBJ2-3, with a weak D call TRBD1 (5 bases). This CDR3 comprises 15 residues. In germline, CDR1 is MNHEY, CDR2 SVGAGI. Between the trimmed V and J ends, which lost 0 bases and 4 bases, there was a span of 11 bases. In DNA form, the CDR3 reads TGTGCCAGCAGTTACTCGGCAGGGAATCCAGATACGCAGTATTTT. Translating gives CASSYSAGNPDTQYF.

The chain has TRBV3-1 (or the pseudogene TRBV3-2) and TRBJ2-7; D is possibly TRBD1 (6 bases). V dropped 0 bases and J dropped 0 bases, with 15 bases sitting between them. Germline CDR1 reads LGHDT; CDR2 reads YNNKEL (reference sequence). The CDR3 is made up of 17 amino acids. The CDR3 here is CASSQDWGQTYSYEQYF. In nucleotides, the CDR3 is TGTGCCAGCAGCCAAGATTGGGGACAAACTTACTCCTACGAGCAGTACTTC.

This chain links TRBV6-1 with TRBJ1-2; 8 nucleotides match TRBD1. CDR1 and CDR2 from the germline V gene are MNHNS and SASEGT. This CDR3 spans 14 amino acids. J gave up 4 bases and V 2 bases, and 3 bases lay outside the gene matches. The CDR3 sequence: CASSERTGTYGYTF. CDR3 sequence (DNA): TGTGCCAGCAGTGAACGGACAGGGACCTATGGCTACACCTTC.

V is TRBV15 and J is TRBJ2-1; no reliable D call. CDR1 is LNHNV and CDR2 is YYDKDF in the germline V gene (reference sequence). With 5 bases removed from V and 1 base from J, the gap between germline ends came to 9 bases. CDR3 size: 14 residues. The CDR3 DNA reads TGTGCCACCAGCCCTACCAGGTCCTACAATGAGCAGTTCTTC. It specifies CATSPTRSYNEQFF.

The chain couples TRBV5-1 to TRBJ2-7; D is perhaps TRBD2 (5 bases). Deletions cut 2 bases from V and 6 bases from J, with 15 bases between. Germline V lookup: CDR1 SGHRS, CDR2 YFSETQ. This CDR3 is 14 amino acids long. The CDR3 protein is CASSLPGSAAEQYF. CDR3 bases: TGCGCCAGCAGCTTACCGGGGAGCGCTGCCGAGCAGTACTTC.

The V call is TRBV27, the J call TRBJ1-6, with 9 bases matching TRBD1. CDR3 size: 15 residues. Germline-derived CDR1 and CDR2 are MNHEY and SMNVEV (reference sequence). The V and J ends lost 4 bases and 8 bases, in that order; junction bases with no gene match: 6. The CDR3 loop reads CASSYGTGRDSPLHF. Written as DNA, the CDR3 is TGTGCCAGCAGTTACGGGACAGGGCGAGATTCACCCCTCCACTTT.